Listed here are 12 T cell receptor beta chains from one sample, sequenced in a study of blood T cell repertoires in COVID-19. This table comes from immunoSEQ multiplex PCR, and its TCRdb copy is limited to in-frame clones, with some not included. Seen here are around 120,000 clones, more than 75% observed once, and the top ten hold 1.5%. Sequenced sample: peripheral blood. The receptors were gathered from a human donor in a cohort sampled during active COVID-19.

The CDR3 here is CASSPSGANTDTQYF. The CDR3 coding sequence is TGTGCCAGCAGTCCCAGCGGGGCCAACACAGATACGCAGTATTTT. This chain joins TRBV6-5 and TRBJ2-3; 7 bases fit TRBD2. With V trimmed by 5 bases and J by 2 bases, 7 bases remained unmatched. The CDR3 runs 15 residues. Germline CDR1 reads MNHEY; CDR2 reads SVGAGI.

The genes are TRBV6-6 and TRBJ2-3; D perhaps matches TRBD2 (6 bases). The CDR3 is 15 residues long. The V and J ends lost 5 bases and 4 bases respectively, with 16 bases between them. Germline CDR1 reads MNHNY; CDR2 reads SVGAGI (reference sequence). The CDR3 here is CASSRRGGNADTQYF. The CDR3 DNA sequence: TGTGCCAGCAGTCGTAGGGGAGGCAACGCAGATACGCAGTATTTT.

This CDR3 reads CASSQGGGRRGVKDTQYF. The CDR3 bases are TGCGCCAGCAGCCAAGGAGGGGGAAGGCGGGGGGTCAAAGATACGCAGTATTTT. The chain recombines TRBV4-1 with TRBJ2-3; TRBD2 aligns across 8 bases. The CDR3 runs 18 residues. Germline V CDR1 and CDR2: MGHRA, YSYEKL. With 1 base clipped from V and 5 bases from J, the junction kept 14 bases outside the gene matches.

This rearrangement joins TRBV6-5 to TRBJ2-7, with 7 positions matching TRBD1. The CDR3 contains 15 residues. Germline trimming cut 6 bases from V and 0 bases from J; bases unmatched to any gene: 8. The germline V gene encodes CDR1 MNHEY and CDR2 SVGAGI. The CDR3 loop is CASSQGQPLSYEQYF. In nucleotides, the CDR3 is TGTGCCAGCAGCCAGGGACAGCCGCTCTCCTACGAGCAGTACTTC.

The chain is built from TRBV7-2 and TRBJ2-2; TRBD1 is a possible D gene (5 bases). V lost 2 bases and J lost 2, with 18 bases in between. The CDR3 is 18 residues long. CDR1 SGHTA and CDR2 FQGNSA come from the germline V gene. The DNA of the CDR3 is TGTGCCAGCAGCTTAAGGGGCAGGCAGTACAGAAACACCGGGGAGCTGTTTTTT. It codes for CASSLRGRQYRNTGELFF. The full variable domain, in which reference TRBV7-2 and TRBJ2-2 provide the parts outside the CDR3, is GAGVSQSPSNKVTEKGKDVELRCDPISGHTALYWYRQSLGQGLEFLIYFQGNSAPDKSGLPSDRFSAERTGGSVSTLTIQRTQQEDSAVYLCASSLRGRQYRNTGELFFGEGSRLTVL.

The chain carries TRBV25-1 and TRBJ2-2; 9 nucleotides line up with TRBD2. V was pared by 6 bases and J by 4 bases, with 9 bases of the junction left unmatched. CDR3 size: 16 residues. CDR1 and CDR2 (germline): MGHDK, SYGVNS. CDR3 amino acids: CASRGLSGRGTGELFF. CDR3 bases: TGTGCCAGCAGGGGCCTTAGCGGGAGAGGCACCGGGGAGCTGTTTTTT.

This rearrangement joins TRBV29-1 to TRBJ2-3; possible D gene TRBD2, 5 bases. This CDR3 region has 14 residues. Looked up from germline, CDR1 is SQVTM and CDR2 is ANQGSEA. Trimming shortened V by 6 bases and J by 4 bases, and 17 bases separated the two germline ends. The CDR3 here is CSVVGRAGADTQYF. The DNA of the CDR3 is TGCAGCGTGGTAGGACGGGCGGGCGCAGATACGCAGTATTTT.

The J gene is TRBJ1-3, the V gene TRBV5-4; D unresolved. CDR1 and CDR2 (germline): SGHNT, YYREEE (reference sequence). The ends were cut back, 4 bases at V and 4 bases at J, with 6 bases in the middle. The CDR3 loop spans 12 amino acids. CDR3 sequence (DNA): TGTGCCAGCAGCCTACTAGGAAACACCATATATTTT. Protein sequence: CASSLLGNTIYF.

CDR3 sequence (DNA): TGCGCCAGCAGCTGGAGCGGGAACAATGAGCAGTTCTTC. Translating gives CASSWSGNNEQFF. The chain employs TRBV5-1 and TRBJ2-1; 7 bases line up with TRBD2. From germline, CDR1 is SGHRS and CDR2 YFSETQ. The CDR3 totals 13 residues. V trimming: 3 bases; J trimming: 5 bases; junction bases outside the gene matches: 2.

The chain uses TRBV2 and TRBJ2-2; 7 bases are shared with TRBD1. V trimming: 5 bases; J trimming: 2 bases; junction bases outside the gene matches: 11. The CDR3 extends over 17 amino acids. In germline, CDR1 is SNHLY, CDR2 FYNNEI. The CDR3 region is CASSPYVGGGNTGELFF. In DNA form, the CDR3 reads TGTGCCAGCAGTCCCTATGTAGGGGGCGGAAACACCGGGGAGCTGTTTTTT.

The chain is built from TRBV7-2 and TRBJ2-7; 11 bases map to TRBD1. The CDR3 covers 16 residues. J was trimmed by 4 bases and V by 2 bases; bases with no gene match: 7. Germline lookup yields CDR1 SGHTA and CDR2 FQGNSA. The CDR3 reads CASSLIRRDRGYEQYF. In DNA, the CDR3 is TGTGCCAGCAGCTTAATTCGGAGGGACAGGGGGTACGAGCAGTACTTC.

The J gene is TRBJ2-3, the V gene TRBV7-8; TRBD2 matches 7 bases. The junction had 14 bases not matched to a gene; V was cut back by 5 bases and J by 6 bases. Germline CDR1 and CDR2: SGHVS and FQNEAQ. The CDR3 extends over 16 amino acids. CDR3 residues: CASSTGSGTSSDTQYF. The CDR3 nucleotides are TGTGCCAGCAGCACGGGGAGCGGGACCTCGTCTGATACGCAGTATTTT.